Listed here are 2 T cell receptor beta chains from one sample, sequenced in a study of shared clonotypes between healthy human individuals (dated by TCRdb to 2020 to 2022). Libraries were constructed by the immunoSEQ multiplex PCR assay. Imported from immuneACCESS, the table was reduced by TCRdb to in-frame sequences with V and J called. These copies leave out some clones; in studies compared against another copy, an unresolved V gene accounts for under half, and the cause of the remainder is not known. The sample data list 2 million to 3 million clones, and over 85% of these were observed just once. The ten biggest clones cover about 0.39% of the sample. Material for sequencing was naive CD4+ T cells from PBMCs. Sample cell subset or site, as interpreted from the label and publication: CD45RA+ positively selected. These receptor sequences come from a young man in good health. Some clones in this sample may be carry-over from other donors' samples.

The chain uses TRBV5-1 and TRBJ1-3; tentatively, D is TRBD1 (5 bases). V dropped 4 bases and J dropped 0 bases, with 11 bases sitting between them. This CDR3 region has 15 residues. Germline values: CDR1 SGHRS, CDR2 YFSETQ. The CDR3 reads CASSADRSSGNTIYF. CDR3 nucleotides: TGCGCCAGCAGCGCCGACAGAAGCTCTGGAAACACCATATATTTT.

The rearrangement links TRBV28 to TRBJ2-7; D is ambiguous. Germline CDR1 is MDHEN and CDR2 is SYDVKM. V was shortened by 2 bases and J by 7 bases, with 9 bases between the two germline ends. The CDR3 is 12 amino acids. The CDR3 is CASSLAVKEQYF. The CDR3 bases are TGTGCCAGCAGTTTAGCGGTGAAGGAGCAGTACTTC.